The present TCR beta chain was sequenced within a study of T cell responses to AZD1222 COVID-19 vaccine (dated by TCRdb to about 2021). Regarding the complete study: TCR sequencing was performed for 230 to 250 trial participants, of whom about 200 were given two doses of AZD1222 and about 25 were given two doses of MenACWY control vaccine. Enrollment into the trials was organized by age into subgroups of 18-55, 56-69 and 70-plus years, and those subgroups contained about 160, 30 and 59 TCR-sequenced participants, respectively.

The CDR3, cysteine through phenylalanine, is 13 amino acids long. Of the read, only the CDR3 DNA is kept; its 39 bases are in frame from base 1. V loses 1 base, J loses 5 bases, and the germline ends lie 8 bases apart. Based on the germline V gene, the CDR1 and CDR2 sequences are MNHEY and SVGEGT. Broad study findings and their caveats: The whole spike protein was spanned by vaccine-associated CD4 TCRs, and dominant responses were seen in regions 160-218 and 743-854. After two AZD1222 doses, both the breadth and the depth of spike-specific TCRs were significantly higher than at day 0 and than in MenACWY recipients. Because no samples from the day 14 peak response were available, repertoires could be characterized only after the peak T cell response. Participants were mostly white British, with more females than males. The authors suggested clonal diversity may have been underestimated. Conclusions about previously exposed vaccinees were limited because only six or seven AZD1222 recipients were SARS-CoV-2 seropositive at baseline. Reportedly, almost half of the unique spike-specific TCRs recognized epitopes lying outside the regions that are mutated in the B.1.351 and B.1.1.7 variants. The 56-69-year group was small, and its depth increase did not reach significance, likely because of low power.

This clone appeared a single time. What this receptor recognizes is not known. Base qualities were left out, and no much larger clone turns up one base away. The time point tag for this specimen amounts to: about 28 days (+/-7) after the second vaccine dose. AZD1222 recipients whose second dose came at about 4 weeks and those whose second dose came at about 12 weeks were combined into one group, since spike-specific TCR depth and breadth did not differ between the two schedules. Vaccinee samples were obtained from the UK trials COV001 and COV002, which included a single-blind randomized controlled phase 2/3 trial of AZD1222 (ChAdOx1 nCoV-19) in healthy adults. Trial participant PBMC samples were collected at day 0 and day 28 after the second dose for TCRbeta chain sequencing. The CDR3 regions of human TCRbeta chains were subjected to immunosequencing. In the authors' own workflow: TCRs in the repertoires were matched against a reference library of SARS-CoV-2-specific TCRs that had been generated with the MIRA antigen-specificity platform. Breadth was defined as the fraction of unique TCRs that were SARS-CoV-2-associated, and depth was defined as the fraction of total T cells that were SARS-CoV-2-associated. Using the MIRA data, each spike-specific TCR was assigned both to the spike region to which the TCR was reactive and to a CD4 or CD8 class. Log10-transformed breadth and depth values were compared by one-way ANOVA with Sidak's multiple comparisons tests. TCRdb holds this immuneACCESS table with in-frame rearrangements only. Some clones are missing; in checked studies, unresolved V genes explain under half, and the rest has no known cause. The D gene and trimming were derived from the DNA, and the V and J assignments and clone size from that table. Within this sample are 80,000 to 100,000 clones, with about 83% of them counted one time only. The biggest ten clones account for about 9.9% of the sample.

The receptor was isolated from an adult who received the AZD1222 COVID-19 vaccine. The chain joins TRBV6-2 or TRBV6-3 to TRBJ2-5; the D gene is not confidently resolved. Sequencing was performed on peripheral blood, taken 28 days after the second AZD1222 dose. The nucleotide sequence reads as follows: TGTGCCAGCAGTTACTGGGTGGGGGAGACCCAGTACTTC. The resulting protein is CASSYWVGETQYF.